These 29 T cell receptor beta chains share one sample of origin, sequenced in a study of blood T cell repertoires in COVID-19. Assay used: immunoSEQ multiplex PCR; TCRdb lists only in-frame clones, some missing. The sample comprises roughly 160,000 clones, 70% to 90% of which are singletons, and around 7% rests with the top ten. The sample was peripheral blood. The receptors were gathered from a man older than 75 with COVID-19, enrolled during active disease.

This chain connects TRBV18 to TRBJ1-5; the match to TRBD1 covers 8 bases. The germline V gene encodes CDR1 KGHSH and CDR2 LQKENI. This CDR3 has 14 amino acids. J lost 7 bases, V lost 4 bases, and 6 bases had no gene match. The CDR3 coding sequence is TGTGCCAGCTCACGGACCGACAGGGGACAGCCCCAGCATTTT. It specifies CASSRTDRGQPQHF. The entire variable domain, with the rest obtained from reference TRBV18 and TRBJ1-5, is as follows: NAGVMQNPRHLVRRRGQEARLRCSPMKGHSHVYWYRQLPEEGLKFMVYLQKENIIDESGMPKERFSAEFPKEGPSILRIQQVVRGDSAAYFCASSRTDRGQPQHFGDGTRLSIL.

The table lists this clone with a count of one. The J gene is TRBJ2-3, the V gene TRBV18, with a tentative D call TRBD2 (6 bases). Trimming left V 2 bases short and J 4 bases short, with 7 bases between. The CDR3 has 13 amino acids. Germline V CDR1 and CDR2: KGHSH, LQKENI. For the CDR3, the DNA is TGTGCCAGCTCACCAGGGGGGTCAGATACGCAGTATTTT. Residues: CASSPGGSDTQYF.

This clone was found a few times. The chain couples TRBV18 to TRBJ1-5; D unresolved. Germline V CDR1 and CDR2: KGHSH, LQKENI. The CDR3 consists of 15 residues. V gave up 3 bases and J gave up 7 bases, with 16 bases separating them. CDR3 in amino acids: CASSPTLNSGQPQHF. In nucleotides, the CDR3 is TGTGCCAGCTCACCTACTCTAAATTCCGGGCAGCCCCAGCATTTT.

V and J are TRBV27 and TRBJ2-7, with 9 nucleotides matching TRBD1. The V gene's germline CDR1 is MNHEY and CDR2 SMNVEV (reference sequence). V shed 6 bases and J 0 bases; nucleotides not matched to a gene: 6. The CDR3 covers 15 residues. CDR3 sequence: CASSRTGGGSYEQYF. CDR3 in DNA: TGTGCCAGCAGCCGTACAGGGGGCGGCTCCTACGAGCAGTACTTC.

The rearrangement uses TRBV28 and TRBJ1-2; D unresolved. This CDR3 region has 12 residues. V was cut by 5 bases and J by 2 bases, with 6 bases left in between. CDR1 is MDHEN, CDR2 SYDVKM, per germline. This CDR3 reads CASSVQNYGYTF. CDR3 nucleotide sequence: TGTGCCAGCAGTGTTCAAAACTATGGCTACACCTTC.

The rearrangement uses TRBV9 and TRBJ1-6; TRBD1 aligns across 12 bases. The J segment lost 4 bases and the V segment lost 4 bases, leaving 9 bases of the junction unmatched. Germline V gives CDR1 SGDLS, CDR2 YYNGEE. The CDR3 covers 18 residues. CDR3 in DNA: TGTGCCAGCAGCCCGAGTGGGGACAGGGGGCTTTATAATTCACCCCTCCACTTT. Translating it yields CASSPSGDRGLYNSPLHF.

The chain uses TRBV3-1 (or the pseudogene TRBV3-2) and TRBJ1-5; D remains unclear. The CDR3 loop spans 12 amino acids. Per the germline V gene, CDR1 is LGHDT and CDR2 is YNNKEL (reference sequence). V lost 4 bases and J lost 5, with 6 bases in between. CDR3 region: CASSLRDQPQHF. CDR3 DNA sequence: TGTGCCAGCAGCCTACGAGATCAGCCCCAGCATTTT.

The J gene is TRBJ2-7, the V gene TRBV7-9; no firm D call. V was cut by 1 base and J by 4 bases, with 8 bases left in between. CDR1 is SEHNR and CDR2 is FQNEAQ in the germline V gene (reference sequence). The CDR3 spans 13 residues. CDR3 sequence reads: CASSLVPEYEQYF. The CDR3 coding sequence is TGTGCCAGCAGCTTAGTTCCGGAGTACGAGCAGTACTTC.

The rearrangement links TRBV5-1 to TRBJ1-6; D is possibly TRBD1 (5 bases). This CDR3 comprises 14 residues. Germline loops: CDR1 SGHRS, CDR2 YFSETQ. The V end lost 3 bases, the J end lost 10 bases, and 14 bases lay between the germline ends. The CDR3 coding sequence is TGCGCCAGCAGCTCAGACAGTACGCGCTCACCCCTCCACTTT. This translates into CASSSDSTRSPLHF.

DNA of the CDR3: TGTGCCAGTAGGAATCGACGCGGCGGATCGAGCAATCAGCCCCAGCATTTT. The encoded protein is CASRNRRGGSSNQPQHF. This chain uses TRBV19 with TRBJ1-5, with no clear D. Germline assignment: CDR1 LNHDA and CDR2 SQIVND (reference sequence). V dropped 6 bases and J dropped 1 base, with 19 bases sitting between them. There are 17 residues in the CDR3.

The rearrangement joins TRBV12-3 or TRBV12-4 to TRBJ1-5, with no clear D. Trimming took off 5 bases at V and 7 bases at J, with 12 bases between the two ends. The length of the CDR3 is 13 residues. For the CDR3, the DNA is TGTGCCAGCAGTCCCTCAGACGGGCAGCCCCAGCATTTT. Its translation: CASSPSDGQPQHF.

The chain combines TRBV6-1 with TRBJ1-5; D possibly corresponds to TRBD1 (5 bases). Trimming pared 0 bases from V and 6 bases from J, leaving 18 bases between. This CDR3 is 17 amino acids long. Germline CDR1 and CDR2: MNHNS and SASEGT. CDR3 coding DNA: TGTGCCAGCAGTGAAGCGCTTAGCCGCTACGGGGGTCAGCCCCAGCATTTT. Protein sequence: CASSEALSRYGGQPQHF.

This rearrangement joins TRBV29-1 to TRBJ2-3; possibly TRBD2 for D (7 bases). CDR3 size: 15 residues. The germline CDR1 and CDR2 sequences are SQVTM and ANQGSEA. Deletions cut 8 bases from V and 4 bases from J, with 22 bases between. CDR3 protein: CSSRAGASSPDTQYF. CDR3 nucleotides: TGCAGCAGCCGCGCGGGGGCGTCGTCCCCAGATACGCAGTATTTT.

Here the CDR3 reads CASSPVQLFNEGKLFF. For the CDR3, the DNA is TGTGCCAGCTCACCAGTCCAGCTTTTTAATGAGGGAAAACTGTTTTTT. The V call is TRBV18, the J call TRBJ1-4, with no clear D. The CDR3 is made up of 16 amino acids. V was pared by 2 bases and J by 10 bases, with 20 bases between. Germline CDR1 and CDR2: KGHSH and LQKENI.

This clone has only a few counts. This sequence joins TRBV19 and TRBJ1-1, with no clear D. V lost 2 bases, J lost 0 bases, and 7 bases lay in between. The CDR3 has 14 residues. CDR1 is LNHDA, CDR2 SQIVND, per germline (reference sequence). This CDR3 is CASSIRQVNTEAFF. CDR3 in DNA: TGTGCCAGTAGTATAAGGCAGGTGAACACTGAAGCTTTCTTT.

The chain recombines TRBV6-4 with TRBJ1-4; TRBD1 agrees at 10 bases. Germline CDR1 MRHNA, CDR2 SNTAGT. The CDR3 is made up of 15 amino acids. The V and J ends lost 1 base and 6 bases, in that order; junction bases with no gene match: 2. The CDR3 sequence: CASSDFGTGDEKLFF. For the CDR3, the DNA is TGTGCCAGCAGTGACTTCGGGACAGGGGATGAAAAACTGTTTTTT.

This clone was seen more than once but under ten times. The chain has TRBV19 and TRBJ2-7; D is possibly TRBD1 (6 bases). Germline values: CDR1 LNHDA, CDR2 SQIVND (reference sequence). V was trimmed by 10 bases and J by 0 bases, leaving 16 bases between them. The CDR3 runs to 14 residues. CDR3 bases: TGTGCCACTACGCCGGACAGACGCTCCTACGAGCAGTACTTC. It translates to CATTPDRRSYEQYF.

The chain recombines TRBV18 with TRBJ1-3, with D perhaps matching TRBD1 (6 bases). The V end lost 3 bases, the J end lost 3 bases, and 15 bases lay between the germline ends. Germline V gene lookup returns CDR1 KGHSH and CDR2 LQKENI. This CDR3 has 16 residues. The CDR3 sequence: CASSPIRGADGNTIYF. CDR3 DNA sequence: TGTGCCAGCTCACCCATCCGGGGGGCAGATGGAAACACCATATATTTT.

The chain has TRBV5-4 and TRBJ1-1, with a possible D match to TRBD1 (6 bases). V shed 4 bases and J shed 3 bases, with 13 bases lying between them. This CDR3 is built from 14 residues. Germline V gives CDR1 SGHNT, CDR2 YYREEE (reference sequence). The CDR3 bases are TGTGCCAGCAGCCGACGCTCAGGGGACACTGAAGCTTTCTTT. Translated: CASSRRSGDTEAFF.

This chain joins TRBV19 and TRBJ1-5; 7 bases agree with TRBD1. CDR3 length: 13 residues. The junction had 6 bases not matched to a gene; V was cut back by 5 bases and J by 8 bases. Germline CDR1 is LNHDA and CDR2 is SQIVND (reference sequence). CDR3 DNA sequence: TGTGCCAGTAGTCGTAACAGGGGCGAGCCCCAGCATTTT. Its protein product is CASSRNRGEPQHF.

This chain links TRBV5-4 with TRBJ1-6, with D unclear. Germline CDR1 reads SGHNT; CDR2 reads YYREEE (reference sequence). The CDR3 spans 14 residues. Trimming pared 3 bases from V and 7 bases from J, leaving 11 bases between. Here the CDR3 reads CASSSEISNSPLHF. Here the CDR3 DNA reads TGTGCCAGCAGCTCGGAGATTTCGAATTCACCCCTCCACTTT.

This sequence joins TRBV2 and TRBJ2-1, with D perhaps TRBD1 (5 bases). Trimming left V 6 bases short and J 8 bases short, with 11 bases between. In germline, CDR1 is SNHLY, CDR2 FYNNEI. There are 12 residues in the CDR3. CDR3 loop: CASSPQVYEQFF. The CDR3, as DNA: TGTGCCAGCAGCCCACAGGTCTATGAGCAGTTCTTC.

This sequence joins TRBV7-2 and TRBJ2-5; 9 bases fit TRBD2. Germline CDR1 and CDR2: SGHTA and FQGNSA. The CDR3 is 16 residues long. Losses at the gene ends were 2 bases for V and 5 bases for J; bases not matched to a gene: 9. The DNA for the CDR3 is TGTGCCAGCAGCTTATTCGCTAGCGGGGAATGGGAGACCCAGTACTTC. Protein sequence: CASSLFASGEWETQYF.

The J gene is TRBJ1-1, the V gene TRBV5-1; 10 bases line up with TRBD1. J lost 5 bases, V lost 4 bases, and 5 bases had no gene match. This CDR3 region has 14 residues. Per the germline V gene, CDR1 is SGHRS and CDR2 is YFSETQ. In nucleotides, the CDR3 is TGCGCCAGCAGCGAAAGGACAGGGGGGACTGAAGCTTTCTTT. This codes for CASSERTGGTEAFF.

V is TRBV18 and J is TRBJ2-3; D is possibly TRBD2 (5 bases). Germline values: CDR1 KGHSH, CDR2 LQKENI. V was shortened by 6 bases and J by 4 bases, with 17 bases between the two germline ends. The CDR3 sequence is 15 residues long. The CDR3 region has the DNA TGTGCCAGCTCTCTCGGAGGCGCGGGCCCAGATACGCAGTATTTT. It encodes CASSLGGAGPDTQYF.

This chain links TRBV11-3 with TRBJ1-4; possible D gene TRBD1, 5 bases. The germline V gene has CDR1 SGHNT and CDR2 YENEEA. V lost 5 bases and J 3 bases, leaving 13 bases between the germline ends. CDR3 size: 15 residues. The CDR3 sequence: CASSTSTASNEKLFF. CDR3 nucleotides: TGTGCCAGCAGCACCTCGACAGCTTCTAATGAAAAACTGTTTTTT.

This clone appeared once. The chain links TRBV2 to TRBJ1-2; D uncertain. This CDR3 has 14 amino acids. From germline, CDR1 is SNHLY and CDR2 FYNNEI. V lost 0 bases, J lost 5 bases, and 10 bases lay in between. CDR3 in amino acids: CASSEASQIYGYTF. CDR3 in DNA: TGTGCCAGCAGTGAAGCCTCACAGATTTATGGCTACACCTTC.

This clone was seen more than once but under ten times. The CDR3 nucleotides read TGCGCCAGCAGCTCCACAGCCCTCTACACTGAAGCTTTCTTT. Translation gives CASSSTALYTEAFF. The chain recombines TRBV4-3 with TRBJ1-1, with D unclear. The CDR3 totals 14 residues. Trimming took off 5 bases at V and 3 bases at J, with 13 bases between the two ends. Germline V lookup: CDR1 LGHNA, CDR2 YSLEER.

The chain combines TRBV25-1 with TRBJ1-5; D not certain. Germline CDR1 is MGHDK and CDR2 is SYGVNS. Trimming cost V 6 bases and J 4 bases, with 10 bases left between them. This CDR3 spans 13 amino acids. CDR3 amino acids: CASSAGENQPQHF. As DNA, the CDR3 is TGTGCCAGCAGCGCCGGAGAAAATCAGCCCCAGCATTTT.